The source of this TCR beta chain is a study of metastatic and nonmetastatic thyroid tumors. Study overall: Repertoires from blood and tumor or nodule tissue of malignant and benign thyroid patients were compared.

Before thyroid surgery, none of the patients had received any treatment. In the study's own analysis: It was from CDR3 differences across clinicopathological groups that a distant-metastasis classifier for papillary thyroid cancer was built. TCRdb reanalyzed the PCR reads with MiXCR. These V and J calls derive from TCRdb rather than the authors' analysis. The sample contains about 16,000 clones, around a third of which appear only once. This clone was detected many times. Its antigen remains unknown. Regarding the study as a whole: Across blood and tumor, TCR beta diversity in malignant thyroid tumors was reportedly significantly higher than in benign nodules.

The CDR3 extends over 14 amino acids. V gave up 6 bases and J gave up 6 bases, with 12 bases separating them. CDR1 and CDR2 from the germline V gene are SEHNR and FQNEAQ (reference sequence). The sequenced sample was tumor tissue. The rearrangement joins TRBV7-9 to TRBJ1-6; a weak D match, TRBD1 (5 bases). This TCR was sampled from a male donor with papillary thyroid cancer or a benign thyroid nodule (not recorded which). Some clones in this sample may be carry-over from other donors' samples. As DNA, the CDR3 is TGTGCCAGCAGACCGGGACCCTCTAATTCACCCCTCCACTTT. Its protein product is CASRPGPSNSPLHF.